The rows below give T cell receptor beta chains drawn from one sample of a study of beta chain features in type 1 diabetes. Produced via immunoSEQ multiplex PCR; TCRdb's table is partial and in-frame only. The data show over 120,000 clones, around an eighth seen once. The sequencing input was central memory CD4+ T cells from blood. The source is a man aged 18 to 29 with type 1 diabetes. Each CDR3 is given with its conserved first and last residue. Each record gives: D gene, clone size, V gene, J gene, CDR3 DNA, CDR3 protein. D genes are given only for firm matches. Not every row has a clone size; where given, it reads once, few, many or a size class.

.,few,TRBV19,TRBJ1-6,TGTGCCAGCAGACTTTCTTGGTCCAATTCACCCCTCCACTTT,CASRLSWSNSPLHF
.,few,TRBV9,TRBJ1-1,TGTGCCAGCAGCGTTACCTGGGTCACTGAAGCTTTCTTT,CASSVTWVTEAFF
.,many,TRBV4-2,TRBJ2-3,TGTGCCAGCAGCCAAGGACAGTCTAGCACAGATACGCAGTATTTT,CASSQGQSSTDTQYF
TRBD1,.,TRBV4-1,TRBJ2-7,TGCGCCAGCAGCCGGCCGGGACAGCCTCCCTACGAGCAGTACTTC,CASSRPGQPPYEQYF
.,.,TRBV7-9,TRBJ1-6,TGTGCCAGCGACCTTGTTGGGTCACCCCTCCACTTT,CASDLVGSPLHF
.,few,TRBV11-3,TRBJ2-5,TGTGCCAGCAGCCCCGGTATCCGGAAGCAAGAGACCCAGTACTTC,CASSPGIRKQETQYF
.,.,TRBV5-1,TRBJ2-2,TGCGCCAGCAGCTTGGCAGCCTCCGGGGAGCTGTTTTTT,CASSLAASGELFF
TRBD1,few,TRBV7-8,TRBJ2-2,TGTGCCAGCAGCTTTAGCCGGGACAGCTTCGCGAACACCGGGGAGCTGTTTTTT,CASSFSRDSFANTGELFF
.,few,TRBV6-5,TRBJ1-2,TGTGCCAGCAGTTACGACCCCAGGGACAATGGCTACACCTTC,CASSYDPRDNGYTF
.,many,TRBV4-1,TRBJ1-2,TGCGCCAGCAGCCAAGAGACTGCCTTAAACTATGGCTACACCTTC,CASSQETALNYGYTF
.,few,TRBV10-2,TRBJ2-7,TGCGCCAGCAGTGATGCCCAGGGCTACGAGCAGTACTTC,CASSDAQGYEQYF
.,few,TRBV11-3,TRBJ2-3,TGTGCCAGCAGCCGAGAGGGGGAAGCGAGCACAGATACGCAGTATTTT,CASSREGEASTDTQYF
TRBD1,few,TRBV10-2,TRBJ2-3,TGCGCCACCCTTCCCGGGACAGGGTCCCAAGATACGCAGTATTTT,CATLPGTGSQDTQYF
.,once,TRBV25-1,TRBJ1-1,TGTGCCAGCACCCAAGTGGGGGCCACTGAAGCTTTCTTT,CASTQVGATEAFF
.,few,TRBV4-1,TRBJ1-5,TGCGCCAGCAGCCAAGTTCGAAAGGGAAAGAGCAATCAGCCCCAGCATTTT,CASSQVRKGKSNQPQHF
.,few,TRBV29-1,TRBJ2-5,TGCAGCGCGATTGACAGGCGGGCGGCGGCCCAGTACTTC,CSAIDRRAAAQYF
.,.,TRBV29-1,TRBJ2-7,TGCAGCGTTGGTTCAGGGTACGAGCAGTACTTC,CSVGSGYEQYF
.,.,TRBV5-5,TRBJ1-2,TGTGCCAGCAGCTCAATAACCGGGACGGGCTATGGCTACACCTTC,CASSSITGTGYGYTF
.,many,TRBV30,TRBJ2-1,TGTGCCTGGAGTGTACAGGTGGGGGCACTCTCCAATGAGCAGTTCTTC,CAWSVQVGALSNEQFF
.,.,TRBV7-9,TRBJ2-5,TGTGCCAGCAGCCCGCTCACAGGAATCCAAGAGACCCAGTACTTC,CASSPLTGIQETQYF
TRBD2,few,TRBV14,TRBJ2-5,TGTGCCAGCAGCCTTTTGGCGGGGGGGCAAGAGACCCAGTACTTC,CASSLLAGGQETQYF
.,.,TRBV19,TRBJ2-1,TGTGCCAGTAGTAATACCCAGGAGGGGAATGAGCAGTTCTTC,CASSNTQEGNEQFF
.,.,TRBV9,TRBJ2-3,TGTGCCAGCAGCGGGGCGTTGAGCACAGATACGCAGTATTTT,CASSGALSTDTQYF
.,once,TRBV4-1,TRBJ2-5,TGCGCCAGCAGCCAAGGGAACAGGGTAGGGGAGACCCAGTACTTC,CASSQGNRVGETQYF
.,few,TRBV2,TRBJ1-6,TGTGCCAGCAGTGAAGCCTACTTTATGGATATCGGGAATTCACCCCTCCACTTT,CASSEAYFMDIGNSPLHF
.,many,TRBV7-2,TRBJ2-1,TGTGCCAGCACCGCTTACATAGGGAATGAGCAGTTCTTC,CASTAYIGNEQFF
.,.,TRBV18,TRBJ2-7,TGTGCCAGCTCACCACCGGGGGGCTCCTACGAGCAGTACTTC,CASSPPGGSYEQYF
.,.,TRBV21-1,TRBJ2-5,TGTGCCAGCATCAACCTCCAATCGCGGGACAGGGGGCGAGAAGAGACCCAGTACTTC,CASINLQSRDRGREETQYF
.,.,TRBV6-1,TRBJ2-2,TGTGCCAGCGACCTCTCCGGGGAGCTGTTTTTT,CASDLSGELFF
.,few,TRBV19,TRBJ1-2,TGTGCCAGTAGTATATCGACCGATAACTATGGCTACACCTTC,CASSISTDNYGYTF
TRBD1,.,TRBV5-1,TRBJ2-2,TGCGCCAGCCATCCGGGACAGCAGAACACCGGGGAGCTGTTTTTT,CASHPGQQNTGELFF
.,few,TRBV25-1,TRBJ1-6,TGTGCCAGCAGATGGGAAGTCTCCAATTCACCCCTCCACTTT,CASRWEVSNSPLHF
.,few,TRBV6-6,TRBJ2-5,TGTGCCAGCAGGAGGGACAAAGAGACCCAGTACTTC,CASRRDKETQYF
.,few,TRBV7-8,TRBJ1-4,TGTGCCAGCAGCTTAGGGCGGCTTAATGAAAAACTGTTTTTT,CASSLGRLNEKLFF
.,.,TRBV30,TRBJ1-1,TGTGCCTGGAGTGGACAGTTGAACACTGAAGCTTTCTTT,CAWSGQLNTEAFF
.,few,TRBV30,TRBJ2-5,TGTGCCTGGAGTACAGGACTTGCGGCGTATCAAGAGACCCAGTACTTC,CAWSTGLAAYQETQYF
.,.,TRBV6-1,TRBJ2-3,TGTGCCAGCAGCCTCTCTGGGGGAGGAGATACGCAGTATTTT,CASSLSGGGDTQYF